This entry lists 27 T cell receptor beta chains sequenced from one sample in a study of control samples from healthy donors and cancer patients. The method was immunoSEQ multiplex PCR; TCRdb's version includes in-frame clones alone and lacks a portion of them. This table has about 130,000 clones, about 93% appearing once. The specimen was PBMCs. These receptors were collected from a man aged 45-60 years with head and neck cancer.

The chain carries TRBV9 and TRBJ2-7, with D possibly TRBD1 on 6 matching bases. Trimming removed 4 bases at V and 0 bases at J, with 11 bases between. Per the germline V gene, CDR1 is SGDLS and CDR2 is YYNGEE. The CDR3 is made up of 14 amino acids. The CDR3 protein is CASSQGGSSYEQYF. The CDR3 bases are TGTGCCAGCAGCCAAGGGGGAAGCTCCTACGAGCAGTACTTC.

The chain uses TRBV19 and TRBJ1-1; 8 bases align to TRBD1. The junction had 5 bases not matched to a gene; V was cut back by 4 bases and J by 7 bases. Per the germline V gene, CDR1 is LNHDA and CDR2 is SQIVND (reference sequence). The length of the CDR3 is 13 residues. CDR3 protein: CASSRGQALEAFF. The DNA of the CDR3 is TGTGCCAGTAGTAGGGGACAGGCACTTGAAGCTTTCTTT.

This chain links TRBV5-6 with TRBJ1-1; D remains unclear. Germline V gene lookup returns CDR1 SGHDT and CDR2 YYEEEE. The CDR3 length is 15 residues. Trimming took 0 bases from V and 1 from J, leaving 10 bases between them. The CDR3: CASSLVRSGNTEAFF. The CDR3 DNA reads as TGTGCCAGCAGCTTGGTTCGCTCCGGGAACACTGAAGCTTTCTTT.

Of note for this clone: Other DNA sequences from this sample encode an identical CDR3 as well. V is TRBV28 and J is TRBJ1-5, with 7 bases lining up with TRBD1. CDR3 length: 15 residues. Germline V CDR1 and CDR2: MDHEN, SYDVKM. V lost 5 bases, J lost 1 base, and 5 bases stayed unmatched. The CDR3 DNA reads as TGTGCCAGCAGTGTACTACAGGGGAGCAATCAGCCCCAGCATTTT. Translated, it gives CASSVLQGSNQPQHF.

The chain carries TRBV13 and TRBJ1-1; 9 bases are shared with TRBD1. Per the germline V gene, CDR1 is PRHDT and CDR2 is FYEKMQ (reference sequence). V dropped 5 bases and J dropped 2; count of bases not matched to a gene: 3. The CDR3 consists of 14 residues. In DNA form, the CDR3 reads TGTGCCAGCAGCCGGGGACAGGGAAACACTGAAGCTTTCTTT. Residues: CASSRGQGNTEAFF.

The chain combines TRBV7-3 with TRBJ1-1; D uncertain. V lost 3 bases to trimming and J lost 1 base, with 6 bases between them. This CDR3 comprises 13 residues. The germline CDR1 and CDR2 sequences are SGHTA and FQGTGA. The CDR3 region is CASSFTGNTEAFF. The CDR3 nucleotides read TGTGCCAGCAGCTTTACGGGGAACACTGAAGCTTTCTTT.

This sequence joins TRBV18 and TRBJ2-7, with 7 bases matching TRBD1. The CDR3 runs 16 residues. J lost 1 base, V lost 2 bases, and 8 bases had no gene match. Germline values: CDR1 KGHSH, CDR2 LQKENI. The CDR3 protein is CASSPSRLQGSYEQYF. The CDR3 DNA reads TGTGCCAGCTCACCATCACGGCTACAGGGGTCCTACGAGCAGTACTTC.

The rearrangement links TRBV4-3 to TRBJ2-2; D uncertain. The CDR3 runs to 14 residues. Deletions cut 1 base from V and 6 bases from J, with 9 bases between. Germline CDR1 and CDR2: LGHNA and YSLEER. The chain's CDR3 is CASSQGGLPGELFF. CDR3 sequence (DNA): TGCGCCAGCAGCCAAGGAGGTCTACCCGGGGAGCTGTTTTTT.

V and J are TRBV11-2 and TRBJ1-5; D possibly corresponds to TRBD1 (6 bases). The CDR3 loop spans 13 amino acids. From germline, CDR1 is SGHAT and CDR2 FQNNGV. The V gene lost 4 bases and the J gene lost 12 bases, with 16 bases spanning the gap. The CDR3 region has the DNA TGTGCCAGCAGCTCTGACCACAGGGAGGACCAGCATTTT. Its protein product is CASSSDHREDQHF.

The V and J genes are TRBV7-2 and TRBJ2-5; possible D gene TRBD2, 6 bases. The CDR3 has 15 amino acids. Trimming removed 0 bases at V and 3 bases at J, with 11 bases between. Germline CDR1 and CDR2: SGHTA and FQGNSA. In DNA form, the CDR3 reads TGTGCCAGCAGCTTAGCAGTGACTAGGGAAGAGACCCAGTACTTC. It codes for CASSLAVTREETQYF.

This clone was observed once. The genes are TRBV5-1 and TRBJ2-7; D unclear. V was cut by 0 bases and J by 5 bases, with 12 bases left in between. CDR3 length: 14 residues. Germline values: CDR1 SGHRS, CDR2 YFSETQ. The CDR3, as DNA: TGCGCCAGCAGCTTGGCCCTGGGTGTGAACGAGCAGTACTTC. Translated, it gives CASSLALGVNEQYF.

This clone was detected only once. In DNA, the CDR3 is TGTGCCAGCAGCCAGGACTCCAGGGGGGCGACAGATACGCAGTATTTT. Its translation is CASSQDSRGATDTQYF. This chain links TRBV4-2 with TRBJ2-3, with D possibly TRBD1 on 7 matching bases. Trimming took off 3 bases at V and 3 bases at J, with 16 bases between the two ends. This CDR3 comprises 16 residues. CDR1 is LGHNA, CDR2 YNFKEQ, per germline.

The genes are TRBV5-1 and TRBJ2-3; 8 nucleotides match TRBD1. This CDR3 contains 18 residues. The germline gives CDR1 SGHRS, CDR2 YFSETQ. The junction had 16 bases not matched to a gene; V was cut back by 4 bases and J by 3 bases. In nucleotides, the CDR3 is TGCGCCAGCAGCCCGTGGGGGTCCGGAACAGGGGGTACAGATACGCAGTATTTT. This translates into CASSPWGSGTGGTDTQYF. Supplemented by reference TRBV5-1 and TRBJ2-3, the full variable domain reads KAGVTQTPRYLIKTRGQQVTLSCSPISGHRSVSWYQQTPGQGLQFLFEYFSETQRNKGNFPGRFSGRQFSNSRSEMNVSTLELGDSALYLCASSPWGSGTGGTDTQYFGPGTRLTVL.

The chain uses TRBV4-3 and TRBJ2-1; 7 bases are shared with TRBD2. The CDR3 is 17 amino acids. V shed 1 base, J shed 4 bases, and the junction held 10 bases outside the gene matches. Germline loops: CDR1 LGHNA, CDR2 YSLEER. The CDR3 DNA is TGCGCCAGCAGCCAAGTAGAAACGGCGGGGGAATACAATGAGCAGTTCTTC. Protein: CASSQVETAGEYNEQFF.

V usage is TRBV6-5 and J usage is TRBJ2-1, with 11 bases lining up with TRBD2. The trim removed 5 bases at V and 8 bases at J, leaving 5 bases unmatched. Germline-derived CDR1 and CDR2 are MNHEY and SVGAGI. The CDR3 has 14 amino acids. CDR3 loop: CASSTSGGVYEQFF. The CDR3 nucleotides read TGTGCCAGCAGTACTAGCGGGGGTGTCTATGAGCAGTTCTTC.

The chain employs TRBV4-2 and TRBJ2-3; 16 bases are a match to TRBD2. This CDR3 comprises 20 residues. CDR1 is LGHNA, CDR2 YNFKEQ, per germline. The V and J ends lost 0 bases and 6 bases, in that order; junction bases with no gene match: 12. The CDR3 reads CASSQEWGLAGGEARDTQYF. The DNA of the CDR3 is TGTGCCAGCAGCCAAGAATGGGGACTAGCGGGGGGGGAGGCTCGGGATACGCAGTATTTT.

V usage is TRBV19 and J usage is TRBJ2-3; TRBD2 matches at 12 bases. Per germline, CDR1 LNHDA and CDR2 SQIVND (reference sequence). After removal of 6 bases from V and 1 base from J, the junction contained 5 bases not matched to a gene. The CDR3 runs 16 residues. The CDR3 sequence is CASSPRTSGGTDTQYF. DNA of the CDR3: TGTGCCAGTAGCCCCCGGACTAGCGGGGGCACAGATACGCAGTATTTT.

The V call is TRBV4-2, the J call TRBJ2-7; D is uncertain. This CDR3 has 14 residues. The V and J ends lost 1 base and 0 bases respectively, with 7 bases between them. Germline loops: CDR1 LGHNA, CDR2 YNFKEQ. The CDR3 reads CASSQVVVSYEQYF. The CDR3 DNA is TGTGCCAGCAGCCAAGTCGTGGTCTCCTACGAGCAGTACTTC.

The chain carries TRBV5-1 and TRBJ2-2, with 7 bases matching TRBD1. The CDR3 is 17 residues long. Germline V CDR1 and CDR2: SGHRS, YFSETQ. Germline trimming cut 0 bases from V and 0 bases from J; bases unmatched to any gene: 5. CDR3 DNA sequence: TGCGCCAGCAGCTTGGATCCCCAGGGGGCGAACACCGGGGAGCTGTTTTTT. Its protein product is CASSLDPQGANTGELFF.

The rearrangement joins TRBV6-5 to TRBJ2-7; possibly TRBD2 for D (5 bases). CDR3 length: 12 amino acids. Trimming left V 4 bases short and J 7 bases short, with 11 bases between. The germline V gene encodes CDR1 MNHEY and CDR2 SVGAGI. The CDR3 DNA is TGTGCCAGCAGTTTGACCCGGGGAGAGCAGTACTTC. This codes for CASSLTRGEQYF.

The chain uses TRBV5-1 and TRBJ1-6, with D maybe TRBD1 (5 bases). Looked up from germline, CDR1 is SGHRS and CDR2 is YFSETQ. The length of the CDR3 is 15 residues. Trimming pared 1 base from V and 9 bases from J, leaving 14 bases between. CDR3: CASSLTGIDRSPLHF. In nucleotides, the CDR3 is TGCGCCAGCAGCTTGACAGGAATAGATCGTTCACCCCTCCACTTT.

The chain combines TRBV4-3 with TRBJ2-2, with TRBD2 matching 7 bases. V was clipped by 5 bases and J by 1 base; unmatched bases: 22. Per the germline V gene, CDR1 is LGHNA and CDR2 is YSLEER. The CDR3 covers 21 residues. The DNA for the CDR3 is TGCGCCAGCAGCACCCGGGACTATACCTCCCCGGGCTCTAAGAACACCGGGGAGCTGTTTTTT. The encoded protein is CASSTRDYTSPGSKNTGELFF.

This rearrangement joins TRBV3-1 (or the pseudogene TRBV3-2) to TRBJ2-1, with D possibly being TRBD1 or TRBD2 (6 bases each). Trimming shortened V by 7 bases and J by 6 bases, and 16 bases separated the two germline ends. CDR3 length: 14 amino acids. CDR1 and CDR2 (germline): LGHDT, YNNKEL (reference sequence). DNA of the CDR3: TGTGCCAGCACTTCTCAGGGGACTCGCAATGAGCAGTTCTTC. Protein sequence: CASTSQGTRNEQFF.

The chain links TRBV27 to TRBJ1-1; no definite D call. The CDR3 runs to 15 residues. Looked up from germline, CDR1 is MNHEY and CDR2 is SMNVEV (reference sequence). Trimming pared 6 bases from V and 1 base from J, leaving 15 bases between. CDR3 sequence reads: CASRPFTQPNTEAFF. The DNA of the CDR3 is TGTGCCAGCAGACCCTTCACACAACCGAACACTGAAGCTTTCTTT.

The chain employs TRBV18 and TRBJ1-1, with D tentatively TRBD1 (6 bases). Germline values: CDR1 KGHSH, CDR2 LQKENI. Trimming took off 6 bases at V and 1 base at J, with 9 bases between the two ends. This CDR3 has 13 amino acids. The DNA for the CDR3 is TGTGCCAGCTCCGACAGGACGAACACTGAAGCTTTCTTT. It specifies CASSDRTNTEAFF.

This chain uses TRBV7-2 with TRBJ1-6, with 8 bases fitting TRBD1. Germline V gives CDR1 SGHTA, CDR2 FQGNSA. The CDR3 runs 14 residues. The junction had 6 bases not matched to a gene; V was cut back by 6 bases and J by 8 bases. The CDR3 DNA follows: TGTGCCAGCAGAATAACAGGGGGTCATTCACCCCTCCACTTT. It is translated as CASRITGGHSPLHF.

This chain connects TRBV14 to TRBJ2-5; possibly TRBD1 for D (5 bases). CDR1 and CDR2 (germline): SGHDN, FVKESK. The CDR3 sequence is 12 residues long. Trimming took 5 bases from V and 2 from J, leaving 6 bases between them. CDR3 bases: TGTGCCAGCAGCAAGGGGCAAGAGACCCAGTACTTC. This codes for CASSKGQETQYF.